These 26 T cell receptor beta chains were all obtained from the same sample, sequenced in a study of Ad26.COV2.S vaccination and SARS-CoV-2 variants. Repertoires were generated with immunoSEQ multiplex PCR, while TCRdb's copy carries only in-frame clones and drops some. The sample yields about 480,000 clones, 87% seen once. Treatment noted: about 20 received Ad26.COV2.S at low or high dose, single or two shots; 5 received placebo; per-sample allocation not given. Day 63 after the first injection of vaccine or placebo was the sampling time. The sequencing here drew on peripheral blood, taken in a trial of Ad26.COV2.S vaccine versus placebo. Source of these receptors: a person aged 18-65 years who received the Ad26.COV2.S COVID-19 vaccine or a placebo.

The chain employs TRBV20-1 and TRBJ2-3; possible D gene TRBD2, 5 bases. The CDR3 loop spans 11 amino acids. V shed 3 bases and J shed 10 bases, with 11 bases lying between them. Germline CDR1 DFQATT, CDR2 SNEGSKA (reference sequence). The CDR3 DNA follows: TGCAGTGCTAGCACTAGTGCAGCGCAGTATTTT. This codes for CSASTSAAQYF.

The CDR3 loop is CASKRGGRTERNTEAFF. The DNA of the CDR3 is TGTGCCAGCAAAAGGGGGGGGCGAACCGAACGGAACACTGAAGCTTTCTTT. V and J are TRBV27 and TRBJ1-1; tentatively, D is TRBD1 (6 bases). The CDR3 consists of 17 residues. Trimming left V 7 bases short and J 1 base short, with 22 bases between. Germline V gene data show CDR1 as MNHEY and CDR2 as SMNVEV (reference sequence).

The CDR3 DNA is TGTGCCAGCAGCTTGGAGGGGACTAGCGGGACCAATGAGCAGTTCTTC. It specifies CASSLEGTSGTNEQFF. The chain uses TRBV7-3 and TRBJ2-1, with 13 bases aligning to TRBD2. Germline CDR1 reads SGHTA; CDR2 reads FQGTGA. V shed 3 bases, J shed 6 bases, and the junction held 5 bases outside the gene matches. The CDR3 extends over 16 amino acids.

The genes are TRBV20-1 and TRBJ2-3, with 7 nucleotides matching TRBD2. The J segment lost 4 bases and the V segment lost 3 bases, leaving 10 bases of the junction unmatched. Germline V gene lookup returns CDR1 DFQATT and CDR2 SNEGSKA (reference sequence). The CDR3 totals 15 residues. CDR3 DNA: TGCAGTGCTAGTTTGGGCAGGGCGGGAGCAGATACGCAGTATTTT. Its protein product is CSASLGRAGADTQYF.

The chain links TRBV7-8 to TRBJ2-5, with 9 bases fitting TRBD2. The CDR3 has 16 amino acids. The V gene end was trimmed by 1 base and the J gene end by 7 bases; junction bases not matched to a gene: 10. The germline V gene has CDR1 SGHVS and CDR2 FQNEAQ. In nucleotides, the CDR3 is TGTGCCAGCAGCTTAGTGGGACTAGCAGGGATGGGGACCCAGTACTTC. Residues: CASSLVGLAGMGTQYF.

The V gene is TRBV7-2, the J gene TRBJ1-6; 8 positions agree with TRBD1. CDR1 is SGHTA, CDR2 FQGNSA, per germline. After removal of 4 bases from V and 7 bases from J, the junction contained 6 bases not matched to a gene. The CDR3 is 15 residues long. The CDR3 nucleotides are TGTGCCAGCAGCTGGATGGGACAGGCAAATTCACCCCTCCACTTT. Translated, it gives CASSWMGQANSPLHF.

Only one count was recorded for this clone. The chain has TRBV6-6 and TRBJ2-7, with 9 bases lining up with TRBD1. The V gene end was trimmed by 4 bases and the J gene end by 4 bases; junction bases not matched to a gene: 11. The CDR3 runs to 16 residues. From germline, CDR1 is MNHNY and CDR2 SVGAGI (reference sequence). CDR3 nucleotides: TGTGCCAGCAGTTGGGTACCGGGACAGGGCTATTACGAGCAGTACTTC. It translates to CASSWVPGQGYYEQYF.

Worth noting for this clone: The junction departs from germline at one end; a sequencing error may be responsible. The chain links TRBV7-9 to TRBJ2-7, with 7 bases identical to TRBD1. The CDR3 has 17 amino acids. Germline V gene sequence: CDR1 SEHNR, CDR2 FQNEAQ (reference sequence). The CDR3 coding sequence is TGTGCCAGCAGCGTAGCTTACGGGACAGTTGACCCCTACGAGCAGTACTTC. This gives the protein CASSVAYGTVDPYEQYF.

As DNA, the CDR3 is TGTGCCAGCAGCTTAGCGCAGGGCTACGGCACAGATACGCAGTATTTT. Translated, it gives CASSLAQGYGTDTQYF. This rearrangement joins TRBV7-9 to TRBJ2-3, with D perhaps matching TRBD1 (5 bases). Trimming cost V 0 bases and J 1 base, with 11 bases left between them. Germline lookup yields CDR1 SEHNR and CDR2 FQNEAQ (reference sequence). CDR3 length: 16 residues.

This clone was observed at least ten times. This chain uses TRBV6-1 with TRBJ2-7; TRBD2 agrees at 13 bases. J was trimmed by 3 bases and V by 3 bases; bases with no gene match: 11. Germline CDR1 is MNHNS and CDR2 is SASEGT. The CDR3 runs 18 residues. As DNA, the CDR3 is TGTGCCAGCAGTGATCGACCTTTTCGGACTAGCGGGAGCTACGAGCAGTACTTC. Its protein is CASSDRPFRTSGSYEQYF.

As regards this clone: The sample has other DNA sequences that encode this CDR3 too. The V call is TRBV12-3 or TRBV12-4, the J call TRBJ1-1; 8 nucleotides line up with TRBD1. The CDR3 runs 13 residues. The V and J ends lost 8 bases and 0 bases, in that order; junction bases with no gene match: 2. The DNA of the CDR3 is TGTGCCAGCCGACAGGGGCTGAACACTGAAGCTTTCTTT. Its translation is CASRQGLNTEAFF.

The chain joins TRBV30 to TRBJ1-1; possible D gene TRBD1, 5 bases. Trimming pared 3 bases from V and 9 bases from J, leaving 11 bases between. The CDR3 length is 11 residues. CDR1 and CDR2 (germline): GTSNPN, SVGIG (reference sequence). The DNA for the CDR3 is TGTGCCTGGAGCCCGGGACCTAAAGCTTTCTTT. It specifies CAWSPGPKAFF.

The V call is TRBV4-1, the J call TRBJ1-4; D is unresolved. V was cut by 0 bases and J by 4 bases, with 9 bases left in between. Germline V lookup: CDR1 MGHRA, CDR2 YSYEKL. This CDR3 is built from 15 residues. The CDR3 DNA reads as TGCGCCAGCAGCCAAGAGACGGGCGTTAATGAAAAACTGTTTTTT. Its protein product is CASSQETGVNEKLFF.

The V and J genes are TRBV3-1 (or the pseudogene TRBV3-2) and TRBJ2-5; D not certain. Germline lookup yields CDR1 LGHDT and CDR2 YNNKEL (reference sequence). CDR3 length: 12 residues. V was cut by 0 bases and J by 6 bases, with 5 bases left in between. The CDR3 coding sequence is TGTGCCAGCAGCCAAGATGAGAAGACCCAGTACTTC. Amino acids: CASSQDEKTQYF.

This chain links TRBV5-1 with TRBJ2-7, with D possibly being TRBD1 (6 bases). Germline loops: CDR1 SGHRS, CDR2 YFSETQ. The CDR3 has 14 amino acids. The ends were cut back, 7 bases at V and 0 bases at J, with 14 bases in the middle. DNA of the CDR3: TGCGCCAGCCACAGGGACACAAGCTCCTACGAGCAGTACTTC. It encodes CASHRDTSSYEQYF.

The chain has TRBV13 and TRBJ2-7; 9 bases line up with TRBD2. Germline V gene lookup returns CDR1 PRHDT and CDR2 FYEKMQ (reference sequence). The J segment lost 5 bases and the V segment lost 5 bases, leaving 7 bases of the junction unmatched. The CDR3 consists of 14 residues. Here the CDR3 reads CASSTSSGENEQYF. In DNA form, the CDR3 reads TGTGCCAGCAGCACCTCTAGCGGGGAGAACGAGCAGTACTTC.

The J gene is TRBJ2-1, the V gene TRBV2; D may be TRBD2 (6 bases). This CDR3 has 19 residues. Looked up from germline, CDR1 is SNHLY and CDR2 is FYNNEI. Trimming took off 1 base at V and 4 bases at J, with 23 bases between the two ends. CDR3 sequence reads: CASSEDGLTAATVYNEQFF. The DNA of the CDR3 is TGTGCCAGCAGTGAAGACGGACTAACAGCCGCTACGGTATACAATGAGCAGTTCTTC.

This chain connects TRBV4-3 to TRBJ1-4; a weak D match, TRBD1 (5 bases). V was trimmed by 0 bases and J by 13 bases, leaving 18 bases between them. This CDR3 contains 15 residues. Germline V gene sequence: CDR1 LGHNA, CDR2 YSLEER. CDR3 coding DNA: TGCGCCAGCAGCCAAGACGACAGAGGAAAGTCCTCACTGTTTTTT. Translation: CASSQDDRGKSSLFF.

This clone came up a few times. The chain has TRBV7-8 and TRBJ2-1; 9 bases map to TRBD2. Germline V gene sequence: CDR1 SGHVS, CDR2 FQNEAQ. This CDR3 is built from 15 residues. Germline trimming cut 3 bases from V and 2 bases from J; bases unmatched to any gene: 2. CDR3 in amino acids: CASSLREGPYNEQFF. The CDR3 region has the DNA TGTGCCAGCAGCTTGCGGGAGGGCCCCTACAATGAGCAGTTCTTC.

This clone was observed once. V usage is TRBV15 and J usage is TRBJ2-7, with D hard to call. Germline-derived CDR1 and CDR2 are LNHNV and YYDKDF (reference sequence). The CDR3 extends over 14 amino acids. The germline V and J ends were trimmed by 0 bases and 4 bases, with 10 bases remaining between them. This CDR3 reads CATSRDRAFYEQYF. The CDR3 DNA reads TGTGCCACCAGCAGAGATCGGGCCTTTTACGAGCAGTACTTC.

The chain joins TRBV27 to TRBJ1-6; 12 nucleotides line up with TRBD1. The V gene end was trimmed by 5 bases and the J gene end by 7 bases; junction bases not matched to a gene: 3. Germline V lookup: CDR1 MNHEY, CDR2 SMNVEV (reference sequence). CDR3 length: 15 amino acids. CDR3 DNA sequence: TGTGCCAGCAGTGGGACAGGGGGCTGGAATTCACCCCTCCACTTT. Its translation is CASSGTGGWNSPLHF.

This chain connects TRBV7-8 to TRBJ1-1; TRBD1 might be the D (5 bases). The CDR3 loop spans 15 amino acids. The germline V gene encodes CDR1 SGHVS and CDR2 FQNEAQ. V was clipped by 5 bases and J by 6 bases, with 19 bases between them. CDR3 loop: CASSLLGVVSPEAFF. CDR3 DNA: TGTGCCAGCAGCCTGTTGGGGGTGGTGAGCCCTGAAGCTTTCTTT.

The CDR3 region is CASSQNRGRAGGYTF. For the CDR3, the DNA is TGTGCCAGCAGCCAAAATCGGGGCAGGGCTGGTGGCTACACCTTC. The V gene is TRBV3-1 (or the pseudogene TRBV3-2), the J gene TRBJ1-2, with D maybe TRBD1 (5 bases). V lost 2 bases, J lost 7 bases, and 17 bases lay in between. The CDR3 runs 15 residues. CDR1 LGHDT and CDR2 YNNKEL come from the germline V gene (reference sequence).

About this clone itself: The same CDR3 also results from other DNA sequences found in this sample. The genes are TRBV10-3 and TRBJ1-1; no firm D call. The CDR3 is made up of 11 amino acids. CDR1 is ENHRY and CDR2 is SYGVKD in the germline V gene. The V end was cut by 6 bases, the J end by 1 base, with 3 bases between. In DNA, the CDR3 is TGTGCCATCAGAGAGAACACTGAAGCTTTCTTT. Translation gives CAIRENTEAFF.

The V call is TRBV4-2, the J call TRBJ2-7; TRBD2 might be the D (6 bases). The CDR3 has 16 amino acids. With 0 bases removed from V and 3 bases from J, the gap between germline ends came to 15 bases. Germline V gives CDR1 LGHNA, CDR2 YNFKEQ. The CDR3, as DNA: TGTGCCAGCAGCCAAGAACGGGCTCGGGGGAGCTACGAGCAGTACTTC. Amino acid sequence: CASSQERARGSYEQYF.

The CDR3: CAWSPGPLGRDTQYF. The DNA of the CDR3 is TGTGCCTGGAGTCCCGGACCATTAGGGCGGGATACGCAGTATTTT. V usage is TRBV30 and J usage is TRBJ2-3, with unresolved D. CDR1 GTSNPN and CDR2 SVGIG come from the germline V gene (reference sequence). Trimming took off 2 bases at V and 6 bases at J, with 18 bases between the two ends. The length of the CDR3 is 15 residues. The full variable domain, rest sourced from reference TRBV30 and TRBJ2-3, is SQTIHQWPATLVQPVGSPLSLECTVEGTSNPNLYWYRQAAGRGLQLLFYSVGIGQISSEVPQNLSASRPQDRQFILSSKKLLLSDSGFYLCAWSPGPLGRDTQYFGPGTRLTVL.